These T cell receptor beta chains were read from a single sample in a study of blood T cells in healthy people across ages. TCRdb fed the 5' RACE reads into MiXCR, producing one record per CDR3 protein. This table has roughly 680,000 distinct CDR3 sequences, roughly half appearing once. The sequenced material came from blood. Source of these receptors: an elderly woman in good health. Each CDR3 is given with its conserved first and last residue. The D gene is left open where the match is weak. Size is stated for part of the rows, as once, few or many counts, or as a class when the clone is expanded.

TRBD1	TRBV6-5	.	TRBJ2-7	TGTGCCAGCAGTTACTCGGGGTACAGGGGATACGAGCAGTACTTC	CASSYSGYRGYEQYF
.	TRBV6-2/TRBV6-3	.	TRBJ1-2	TGTGCCAGCAGTTACGGACGACAGAAAATTTATGGCTACACCTTC	CASSYGRQKIYGYTF
.	TRBV7-9	.	TRBJ2-7	TGTGCCAGCAGCTTAGTACGGGGGACTCCGTCCTACGAGCAGTACTTC	CASSLVRGTPSYEQYF
TRBD2	TRBV20-1	many	TRBJ2-3	TGCAGTGCTAGAGGGCTGTTGACTAGCGGGAGGGCCGAAGATACGCAGTATTTT	CSARGLLTSGRAEDTQYF
TRBD1	TRBV6-6	.	TRBJ2-7	TGTGCCAGTAGCGTGGGGACAGGCCGTTACGAGCAGTACTTC	CASSVGTGRYEQYF
TRBD2	TRBV4-2	many	TRBJ2-1	TGTGCCAGCAGCCAAGGCCCACCGGGACTACCATACAATGAGCAGTTCTTC	CASSQGPPGLPYNEQFF
TRBD2	TRBV5-1	many	TRBJ2-1	TGCGCCAGCAGCTTGGGCGGGGGAACCTTTTACAATGAGCAGTTCTTC	CASSLGGGTFYNEQFF
.	TRBV18	.	TRBJ1-6	TGTGCCAGCTCACCGGCAGGTGGTAATTCACCCCTCCACTTT	CASSPAGGNSPLHF
TRBD2	TRBV27	.	TRBJ2-1	TGTGCCAGCAGAATTAGCGGGAGGCCATGCAATGAGCAGTTCTTC	CASRISGRPCNEQFF
TRBD1	TRBV6-5	.	TRBJ2-3	TGTGCCAGCAGTTCTACGCCGGGACAGGGGACTAGCACAGATACGCAGTATTTT	CASSSTPGQGTSTDTQYF
.	TRBV28	.	TRBJ2-7	TGTGCCAGCGGTCGGCAGGGCGGGTACGAGCAGTACTTC	CASGRQGGYEQYF
.	TRBV10-3	.	TRBJ2-7	TGTGCCATCAGTGATTTAGGTCACGAGCAGTACTTC	CAISDLGHEQYF
.	TRBV4-2	many	TRBJ1-6	TGTGCCAGCAGCCAAGACCGATCACCCCTCCACTTT	CASSQDRSPLHF
.	TRBV5-6	.	TRBJ2-3	TGTGCCAGCAGCCGTACCGATACTTATACGCAGTATTTT	CASSRTDTYTQYF
.	TRBV7-2	.	TRBJ2-3	TGTGCCAGCAGCTTAGGGGGCGGGCGGCCTACAGATACGCAGTATTTT	CASSLGGGRPTDTQYF
.	TRBV7-9	.	TRBJ2-1	TGTGCCAGCAGCTTAATGGGCAGTAAATACAATGAGCAGTTCTTC	CASSLMGSKYNEQFF
TRBD1	TRBV10-3	many	TRBJ2-1	TGTGCCATCAGTGGCCAGACCGGGACAGGAGCCTACAATGAGCAGTTCTTC	CAISGQTGTGAYNEQFF
TRBD2	TRBV10-3	.	TRBJ2-7	TGTGCCATCAGTGAGGAGCGGGAGAGCTACGAGCAGTACTTC	CAISEERESYEQYF
.	TRBV28	many	TRBJ2-7	TGTGCCAGCAGTTTAGTTGGGACGGGCTCCTACGAGCAGTACTTC	CASSLVGTGSYEQYF
TRBD1	TRBV4-1	.	TRBJ1-2	TGCGCCAGCAGAGAAAGGGGACAGACTAACTATGGCTACACCTTC	CASRERGQTNYGYTF
TRBD1	TRBV2	.	TRBJ2-2	TGTGCCAGCAGTGAGACAGGGTACGCCGGGGAGCTGTTTTTT	CASSETGYAGELFF
.	TRBV24-1	many	TRBJ2-1	TGTGCCACCAGTGATGGAGATCCCTACAATGAGCAGTTCTTC	CATSDGDPYNEQFF
.	TRBV5-1	.	TRBJ2-1	TGCGCCAGCAGCTTGATAGCATTTGCGGACAGCACCAATGAGCAGTTCTTC	CASSLIAFADSTNEQFF
.	TRBV9	.	TRBJ2-7	TGTGCCAGCAGCGTAGTCCCGGGTATATACTACGAGCAGTACTTC	CASSVVPGIYYEQYF
.	TRBV25-1	.	TRBJ2-7	TGTGCCAGCAGTGTGCCAGGGGGAGGGAACGACGAGCAGTACTTC	CASSVPGGGNDEQYF
TRBD2	TRBV20-1	.	TRBJ2-7	TGCAGTGCTAGAGATAGCGGGGGGGCCGACGAGCAGTACTTC	CSARDSGGADEQYF
TRBD1	TRBV27	.	TRBJ1-1	TGTGCCAGCAGTTTACTGGACAGGGGAGGGGGGAACACTGAAGCTTTCTTT	CASSLLDRGGGNTEAFF
.	TRBV4-1	.	TRBJ1-2	TGCGCCAGCAGCCGGCCACAGGGTACTAACTATGGCTACACCTTC	CASSRPQGTNYGYTF
.	TRBV12-3/TRBV12-4	many	TRBJ2-1	TGTGCCAGCACCCCCGATTTAGCGGAGTACAATGAGCAGTTCTTC	CASTPDLAEYNEQFF
.	TRBV5-1	.	TRBJ2-1	TGCGCCAGCAGCTTGGGGGGGGCAGCCTACAATGAGCAGTTATTC	CASSLGGAAYNEQLF
TRBD1	TRBV7-2	.	TRBJ1-5	TGTGCCAGCAGCGTCGACAGGGGCAAGGAGCCCCAGCATTTT	CASSVDRGKEPQHF
.	TRBV12-3/TRBV12-4	.	TRBJ1-6	TGTGCCAGCAGTCCCCAGGGGTCTTCACCCCTCCACTTT	CASSPQGSSPLHF
.	TRBV2	once	TRBJ1-1	TGTGTCAGCAGTTGGGTGGGACATTTGAAGGCAGAAGCTTTCTTT	CVSSWVGHLKAEAFF
.	TRBV9	few	TRBJ1-2	TGTGCCAGCAGCGCACAAGACAGGAGCTACACCTTC	CASSAQDRSYTF
.	TRBV5-1	many	TRBJ2-3	TGCGCCAGCAGCTTGCATGGACCTGGCGGAGAGGGAACAGATACGCAGTATTTT	CASSLHGPGGEGTDTQYF
.	TRBV3-1	few	TRBJ1-5	TGTGCCAGCAGCCAGCGAGGTCAGCCCCAGCATTTT	CASSQRGQPQHF
.	TRBV12-3/TRBV12-4	.	TRBJ1-2	TGTGCCAGCAGTTTAGGGGCAGTTGGCTACACCTTC	CASSLGAVGYTF
.	TRBV9	.	TRBJ2-5	TGTACCAGCAGCGTAGATGTAGCGGAACAAGAGACCCAGTACTTC	CTSSVDVAEQETQYF
.	TRBV6-6	.	TRBJ2-7	TGTGCCAGCAGCGTGGACAGAGTCCGCTACGAGCAGTACTTC	CASSVDRVRYEQYF
TRBD1	TRBV7-2	once	TRBJ2-1	TGTGCCAGCAGCCCGCCGGGACAGGGACAGTTCTTC	CASSPPGQGQFF
.	TRBV15	.	TRBJ1-2	TGTGCCACCAGCAGACCCAGGGATGGCTACACCTTC	CATSRPRDGYTF
.	TRBV7-2	.	TRBJ2-1	TGTGCCAGCGGCGATGAGCAGTTCTTC	CASGDEQFF
.	TRBV5-1	.	TRBJ1-6	TGCGCCAGCAGCGTACAGGTTCGCAATTCACCCCTCCACTTT	CASSVQVRNSPLHF
TRBD2	TRBV9	few	TRBJ2-7	TGTGCCAGCACCTACTCCGCCCGTAGCGGGGTAAATGAGCAGTACTTC	CASTYSARSGVNEQYF
.	TRBV4-1	.	TRBJ2-7	TGCACCAGCAGCCAAGTTCTCGGACCACGAGGAGACGAGCAGTACTTC	CTSSQVLGPRGDEQYF
.	TRBV3-1	few	TRBJ1-4	TGTGCCAGCAGCCATTCTCCTAAGGAAAAACTGTTTTTT	CASSHSPKEKLFF
.	TRBV7-9	.	TRBJ2-4	TGTGCCAGCAGCTCGCCCGGAAACATTCAGTACTTC	CASSSPGNIQYF
.	TRBV5-5	few	TRBJ1-2	TGTGCCAGCAGCTTGGGTCTGCAGGTTCCCTGTATAATCACCTTC	CASSLGLQVPCIITF
TRBD2	TRBV7-2	.	TRBJ2-3	TGTGCCAGCAGCACGCGTTTGGGGGGAGGGGCAGATACGCAGTATTTT	CASSTRLGGGADTQYF
TRBD1	TRBV6-5	.	TRBJ1-5	TGTGCCAGCAGTTACGGGACAGGGTCCGCTCAGCCCCAGCATTTT	CASSYGTGSAQPQHF
TRBD1	TRBV7-9	.	TRBJ1-1	TGTGCCAGCAGCTCCGAGCGCAGGGGGTCGTTCGCTGAAGCTTTCTTT	CASSSERRGSFAEAFF